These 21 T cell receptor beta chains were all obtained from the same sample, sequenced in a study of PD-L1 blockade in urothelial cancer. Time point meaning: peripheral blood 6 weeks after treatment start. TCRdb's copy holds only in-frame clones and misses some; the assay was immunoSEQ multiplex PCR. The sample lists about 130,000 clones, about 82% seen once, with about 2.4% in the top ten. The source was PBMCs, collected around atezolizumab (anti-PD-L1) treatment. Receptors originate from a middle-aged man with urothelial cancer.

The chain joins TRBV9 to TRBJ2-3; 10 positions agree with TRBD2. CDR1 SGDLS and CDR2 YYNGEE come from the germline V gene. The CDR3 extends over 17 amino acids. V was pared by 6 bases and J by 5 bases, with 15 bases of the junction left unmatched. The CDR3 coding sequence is TGTGCCAGCACCTCGTACGCCGGGACTAGCGTTCAAGATACGCAGTATTTT. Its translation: CASTSYAGTSVQDTQYF.

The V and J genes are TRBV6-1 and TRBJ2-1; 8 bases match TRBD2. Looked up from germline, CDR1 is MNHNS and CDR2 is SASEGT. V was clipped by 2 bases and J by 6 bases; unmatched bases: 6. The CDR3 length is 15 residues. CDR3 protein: CASSERSGSGNEQFF. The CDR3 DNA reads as TGTGCCAGCAGTGAAAGGAGCGGGAGCGGCAATGAGCAGTTCTTC.

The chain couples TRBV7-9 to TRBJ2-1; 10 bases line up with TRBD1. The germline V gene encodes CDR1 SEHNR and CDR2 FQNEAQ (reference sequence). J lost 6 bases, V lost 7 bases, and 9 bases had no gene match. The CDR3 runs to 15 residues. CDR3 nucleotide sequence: TGTGCCAGCAAGTCGACAGGGGGCATGGGCAATGAGCAGTTCTTC. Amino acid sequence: CASKSTGGMGNEQFF.

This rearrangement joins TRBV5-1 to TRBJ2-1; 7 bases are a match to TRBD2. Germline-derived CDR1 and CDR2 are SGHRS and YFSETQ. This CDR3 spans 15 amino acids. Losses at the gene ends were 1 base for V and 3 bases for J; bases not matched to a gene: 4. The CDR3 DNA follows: TGCGCCAGCAGCTTGTTGGGACTAAACTACAATGAGCAGTTCTTC. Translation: CASSLLGLNYNEQFF.

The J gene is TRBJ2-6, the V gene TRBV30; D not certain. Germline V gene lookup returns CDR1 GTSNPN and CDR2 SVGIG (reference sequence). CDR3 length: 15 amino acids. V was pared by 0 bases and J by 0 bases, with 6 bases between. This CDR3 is CAWSVLSSGANVLTF. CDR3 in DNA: TGTGCCTGGAGTGTTTTATCCTCTGGGGCCAACGTCCTGACTTTC.

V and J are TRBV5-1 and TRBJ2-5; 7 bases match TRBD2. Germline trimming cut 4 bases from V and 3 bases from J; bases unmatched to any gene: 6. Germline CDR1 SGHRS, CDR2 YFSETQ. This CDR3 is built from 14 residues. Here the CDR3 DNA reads TGCGCCAGCAGCCTAATAGCGGGTAAAGAGACCCAGTACTTC. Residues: CASSLIAGKETQYF. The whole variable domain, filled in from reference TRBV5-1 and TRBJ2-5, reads KAGVTQTPRYLIKTRGQQVTLSCSPISGHRSVSWYQQTPGQGLQFLFEYFSETQRNKGNFPGRFSGRQFSNSRSEMNVSTLELGDSALYLCASSLIAGKETQYFGPGTRLLVL.

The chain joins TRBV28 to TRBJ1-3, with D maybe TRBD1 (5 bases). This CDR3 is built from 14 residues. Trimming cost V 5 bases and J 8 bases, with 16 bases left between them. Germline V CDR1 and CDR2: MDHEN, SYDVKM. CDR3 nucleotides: TGTGCCAGCAGTCCCTGGACGGGGGGACACACCATATATTTT. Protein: CASSPWTGGHTIYF.

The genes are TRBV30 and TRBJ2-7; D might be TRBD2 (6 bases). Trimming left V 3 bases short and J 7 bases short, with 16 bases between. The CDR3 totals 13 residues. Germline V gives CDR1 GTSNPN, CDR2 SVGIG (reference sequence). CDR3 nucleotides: TGTGCCTGGAGGGCAACATGGAGGGCGGAGCAGTACTTC. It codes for CAWRATWRAEQYF.

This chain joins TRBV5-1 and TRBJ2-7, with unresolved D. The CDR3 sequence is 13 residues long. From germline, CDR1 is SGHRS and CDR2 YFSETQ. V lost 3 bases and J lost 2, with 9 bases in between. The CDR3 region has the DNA TGCGCCAGCAGCTCATCCGGAGCCTACGAGCAGTACTTC. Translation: CASSSSGAYEQYF.

The CDR3 spells CASSRRQGQGKGDTDTQYF. The CDR3 bases are TGTGCCAGCAGCCGAAGACAGGGACAGGGGAAAGGGGACACAGATACGCAGTATTTT. The V and J genes are TRBV7-9 and TRBJ2-3, with TRBD1 matching 10 bases. The CDR3 covers 19 residues. CDR1 is SEHNR and CDR2 is FQNEAQ in the germline V gene (reference sequence). The V and J ends lost 5 bases and 2 bases, in that order; junction bases with no gene match: 16.

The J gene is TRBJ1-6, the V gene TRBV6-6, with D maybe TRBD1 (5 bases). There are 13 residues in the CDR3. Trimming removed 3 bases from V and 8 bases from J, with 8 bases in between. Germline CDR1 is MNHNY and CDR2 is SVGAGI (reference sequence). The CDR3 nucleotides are TGTGCCAGCAGTTATTTGGGGCATTCACCCCTCCACTTT. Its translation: CASSYLGHSPLHF.

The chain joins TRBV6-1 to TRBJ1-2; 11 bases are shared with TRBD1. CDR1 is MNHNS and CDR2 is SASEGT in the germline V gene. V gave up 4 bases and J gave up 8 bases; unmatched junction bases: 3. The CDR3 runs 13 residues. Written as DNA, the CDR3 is TGTGCCAGCAGTGGGGACAGGGGGATCGGCTACACCTTC. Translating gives CASSGDRGIGYTF.

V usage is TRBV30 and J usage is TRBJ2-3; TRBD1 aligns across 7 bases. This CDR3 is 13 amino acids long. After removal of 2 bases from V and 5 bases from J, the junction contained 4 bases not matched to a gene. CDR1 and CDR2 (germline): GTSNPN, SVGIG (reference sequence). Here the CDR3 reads CAWSFTGVDTQYF. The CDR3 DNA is TGTGCCTGGAGTTTTACAGGGGTAGATACGCAGTATTTT. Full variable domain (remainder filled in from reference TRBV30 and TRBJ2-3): SQTIHQWPATLVQPVGSPLSLECTVEGTSNPNLYWYRQAAGRGLQLLFYSVGIGQISSEVPQNLSASRPQDRQFILSSKKLLLSDSGFYLCAWSFTGVDTQYFGPGTRLTVL.

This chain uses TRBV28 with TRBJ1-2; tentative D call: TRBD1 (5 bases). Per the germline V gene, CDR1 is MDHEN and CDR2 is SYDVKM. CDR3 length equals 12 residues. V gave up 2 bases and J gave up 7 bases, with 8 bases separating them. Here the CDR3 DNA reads TGTGCCAGCAGTTTAACAGGCTCTGGCTACACCTTC. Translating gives CASSLTGSGYTF.

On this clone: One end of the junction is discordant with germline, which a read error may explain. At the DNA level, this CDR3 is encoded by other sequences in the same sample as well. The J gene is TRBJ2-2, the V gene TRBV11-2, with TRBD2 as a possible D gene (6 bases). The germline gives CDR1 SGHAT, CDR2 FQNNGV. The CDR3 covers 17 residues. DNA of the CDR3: TGTGCCAGCAGCTCGCCGATCGGGACTGGGAACACCGGGGAACTGTTTTTT. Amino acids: CASSSPIGTGNTGELFF. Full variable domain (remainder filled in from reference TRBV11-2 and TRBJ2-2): EAGVAQSPRYKIIEKRQSVAFWCNPISGHATLYWYQQILGQGPKLLIQFQNNGVVDDSQLPKDRFSAERLKGVDSTLKIQPAKLEDSAVYLCASSSPIGTGNTGELFFGEGSRLTVL.

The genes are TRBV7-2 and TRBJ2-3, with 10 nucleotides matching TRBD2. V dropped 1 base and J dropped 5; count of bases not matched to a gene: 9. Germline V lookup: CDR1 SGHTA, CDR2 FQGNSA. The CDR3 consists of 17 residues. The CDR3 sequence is CASSLVILAGDRDTQYF. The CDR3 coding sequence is TGTGCCAGCAGCTTAGTAATCCTAGCGGGAGATAGAGATACGCAGTATTTT.

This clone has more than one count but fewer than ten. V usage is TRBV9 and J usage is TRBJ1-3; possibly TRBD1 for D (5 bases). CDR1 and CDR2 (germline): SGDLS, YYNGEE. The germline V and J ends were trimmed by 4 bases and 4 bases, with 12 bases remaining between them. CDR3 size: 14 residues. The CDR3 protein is CASSQGHGGNTIYF. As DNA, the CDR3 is TGTGCCAGCAGCCAAGGACATGGCGGAAACACCATATATTTT.

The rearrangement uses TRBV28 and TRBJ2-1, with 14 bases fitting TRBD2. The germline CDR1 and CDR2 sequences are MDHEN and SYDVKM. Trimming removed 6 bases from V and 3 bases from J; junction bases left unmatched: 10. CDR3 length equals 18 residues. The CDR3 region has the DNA TGTGCCAGCAGGCCCCCCTCCGGGACTAGCGGGAGCTACAATGAGCAGTTCTTC. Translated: CASRPPSGTSGSYNEQFF.

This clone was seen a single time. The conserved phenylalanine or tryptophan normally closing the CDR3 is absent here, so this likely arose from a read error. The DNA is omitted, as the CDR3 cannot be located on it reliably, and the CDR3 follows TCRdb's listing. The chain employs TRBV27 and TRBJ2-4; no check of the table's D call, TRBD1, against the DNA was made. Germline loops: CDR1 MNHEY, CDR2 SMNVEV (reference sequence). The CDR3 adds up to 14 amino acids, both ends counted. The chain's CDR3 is CASSLRDRGLVSLG.

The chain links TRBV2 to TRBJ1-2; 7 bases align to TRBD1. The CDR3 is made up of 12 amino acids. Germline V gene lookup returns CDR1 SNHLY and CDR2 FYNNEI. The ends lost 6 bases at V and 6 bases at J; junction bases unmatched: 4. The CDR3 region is CASSRGWDGYTF. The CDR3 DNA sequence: TGTGCCAGCAGCAGGGGGTGGGATGGCTACACCTTC. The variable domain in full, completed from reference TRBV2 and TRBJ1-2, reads EPEVTQTPSHQVTQMGQEVILRCVPISNHLYFYWYRQILGQKVEFLVSFYNNEISEKSEIFDDQFSVERPDGSNFTLKIRSTKLEDSAMYFCASSRGWDGYTFGSGTRLTVV.

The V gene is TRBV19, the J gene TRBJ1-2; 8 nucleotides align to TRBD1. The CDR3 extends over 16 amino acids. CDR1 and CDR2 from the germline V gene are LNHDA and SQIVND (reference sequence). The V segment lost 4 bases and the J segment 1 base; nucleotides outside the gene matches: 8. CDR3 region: CASSNPGGGINYGYTF. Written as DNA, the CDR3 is TGTGCCAGTAGTAACCCAGGGGGCGGAATTAACTATGGCTACACCTTC.